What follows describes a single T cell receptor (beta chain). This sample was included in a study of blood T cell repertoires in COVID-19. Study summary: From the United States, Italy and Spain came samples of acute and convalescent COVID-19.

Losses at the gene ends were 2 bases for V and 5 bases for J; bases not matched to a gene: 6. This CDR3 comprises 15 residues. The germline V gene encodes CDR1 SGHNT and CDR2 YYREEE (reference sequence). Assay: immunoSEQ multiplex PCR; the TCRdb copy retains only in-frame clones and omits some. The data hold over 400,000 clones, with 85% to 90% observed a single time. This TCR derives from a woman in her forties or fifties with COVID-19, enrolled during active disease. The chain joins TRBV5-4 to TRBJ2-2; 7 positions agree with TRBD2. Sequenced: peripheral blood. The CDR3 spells CASSLAGPGTGELFF. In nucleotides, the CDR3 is TGTGCCAGCAGCTTAGCGGGGCCCGGAACCGGGGAGCTGTTTTTT.